Each of the 27 T cell receptor beta chains below was sequenced from the same sample in a study of cytomegalovirus exposure and HLA in healthy donors (TCRdb year 2017). The library was produced with the immunoSEQ multiplex PCR assay. What TCRdb holds here is the immuneACCESS table cut down to in-frame rearrangements. Part of the clones is not present; checked against another copy, under half of the missing clones reflect an unresolved V gene, and the others are unexplained. Present in this sample are 120,000 or so clones, approximately 89% of which were seen just once. About 2% of the sample belongs to the ten largest clones. The specimen sequenced was PBMCs. Receptors were obtained from a woman under 30 in good health and CMV-seronegative.

V and J are TRBV28 and TRBJ2-1, with 11 positions matching TRBD2. The germline V gene encodes CDR1 MDHEN and CDR2 SYDVKM. V dropped 7 bases and J dropped 7; count of bases not matched to a gene: 6. This CDR3 is built from 14 residues. DNA for the CDR3: TGTGCCAGCACCCTGCCTAGCGGGAGGAATGAGCAGTTCTTC. This codes for CASTLPSGRNEQFF.

The V call is TRBV30, the J call TRBJ2-7; D is perhaps TRBD1 (5 bases). This CDR3 is built from 13 residues. The germline V gene has CDR1 GTSNPN and CDR2 SVGIG (reference sequence). Trimming removed 0 bases at V and 5 bases at J, with 11 bases between. CDR3 nucleotides: TGTGCCTGGAGTGTATCGACAGACAACGAGCAGTACTTC. It translates to CAWSVSTDNEQYF.

The V call is TRBV5-1, the J call TRBJ1-5; TRBD1 matches at 9 bases. Germline V gene data show CDR1 as SGHRS and CDR2 as YFSETQ. There are 14 residues in the CDR3. V trimming: 4 bases; J trimming: 7 bases; junction bases outside the gene matches: 6. The CDR3 loop is CASSPGTGNQPQHF. CDR3 in DNA: TGCGCCAGCAGCCCCGGGACAGGGAACCAGCCCCAGCATTTT.

The chain has TRBV5-1 and TRBJ1-4, with a weak D call TRBD1 (6 bases). The V end lost 1 base, the J end lost 8 bases, and 12 bases lay between the germline ends. The CDR3 extends over 14 amino acids. CDR1 is SGHRS and CDR2 is YFSETQ in the germline V gene. The CDR3 reads CASSLTAGDEKLFF. DNA for the CDR3: TGCGCCAGCAGCTTGACGGCAGGGGACGAAAAACTGTTTTTT.

The V call is TRBV7-2, the J call TRBJ1-2; a weak D match, TRBD1 (5 bases). The ends were cut back, 1 base at V and 8 bases at J, with 23 bases in the middle. This CDR3 is built from 17 residues. CDR1 is SGHTA and CDR2 is FQGNSA in the germline V gene. The CDR3, as DNA: TGTGCCAGCAGCTTAGATAGAGGATCGGGGGATGCTAAGGGCTACACCTTC. It specifies CASSLDRGSGDAKGYTF.

This chain links TRBV30 with TRBJ2-1; 10 nucleotides align to TRBD2. Germline CDR1 and CDR2: GTSNPN and SVGIG (reference sequence). V shed 4 bases, J shed 6 bases, and the junction held 3 bases outside the gene matches. The CDR3 is 13 amino acids. CDR3 DNA: TGTGCCTGGACTAGCGGGAGCAGCAATGAGCAGTTCTTC. It translates to CAWTSGSSNEQFF.

The chain is built from TRBV4-1 and TRBJ2-4; weak D call: TRBD2 (6 bases). The CDR3 covers 17 residues. Germline values: CDR1 MGHRA, CDR2 YSYEKL. The V end lost 3 bases, the J end lost 6 bases, and 21 bases lay between the germline ends. The CDR3 coding sequence is TGCGCCAGCAGCCAGGTATCACCGGGACTTCTCAGAAACATTCAGTACTTC. Its protein is CASSQVSPGLLRNIQYF.

This rearrangement joins TRBV29-1 to TRBJ1-1; 8 nucleotides match TRBD1. The V gene's germline CDR1 is SQVTM and CDR2 ANQGSEA. Trimming took 6 bases from V and 4 from J; bases not matched to a gene: 13. There are 15 residues in the CDR3. The CDR3 bases are TGCAGCGTCTCCCTCCGACAGGGGAGTAGCACTGAAGCTTTCTTT. Residues: CSVSLRQGSSTEAFF.

The rearrangement links TRBV4-1 to TRBJ1-1, with 9 bases fitting TRBD1. The length of the CDR3 is 18 residues. Germline V gives CDR1 MGHRA, CDR2 YSYEKL. V gave up 4 bases and J gave up 2 bases; unmatched junction bases: 14. DNA of the CDR3: TGCGCCAGCAGCCCTCCGGACAGGGGCCCCTCGGGAAACACTGAAGCTTTCTTT. It encodes CASSPPDRGPSGNTEAFF.

The chain joins TRBV27 to TRBJ2-7, with TRBD2 as a possible D gene (6 bases). The V end lost 2 bases, the J end lost 8 bases, and 19 bases lay between the germline ends. The CDR3 covers 15 residues. Germline CDR1 MNHEY, CDR2 SMNVEV (reference sequence). In nucleotides, the CDR3 is TGTGCCAGCAGTTTAAGCGGGTTCGCAATTTCTCAGCAGTACTTC. Its translation: CASSLSGFAISQQYF.

The rearrangement uses TRBV7-3 and TRBJ2-2; 11 nucleotides line up with TRBD2. Germline-derived CDR1 and CDR2 are SGHTA and FQGTGA. J lost 6 bases, V lost 6 bases, and 9 bases had no gene match. This CDR3 is built from 16 residues. CDR3 nucleotides: TGTGCCAGCAGACAACTAGCGGGAGAAGAGGCCGGGGAGCTGTTTTTT. Translating gives CASRQLAGEEAGELFF.

V is TRBV4-1 and J is TRBJ1-2; 10 nucleotides match TRBD1. Germline CDR1 reads MGHRA; CDR2 reads YSYEKL. J was trimmed by 10 bases and V by 3 bases; bases with no gene match: 11. This CDR3 has 15 amino acids. The CDR3 sequence: CASSQQTGTGEFYTF. The CDR3 region has the DNA TGCGCCAGCAGCCAGCAAACCGGGACAGGGGAATTCTACACCTTC.

The chain has TRBV11-3 and TRBJ2-1; D uncertain. V lost 2 bases to trimming and J lost 2 bases, with 4 bases between them. Germline-derived CDR1 and CDR2 are SGHNT and YENEEA. The CDR3 is 13 amino acids. The CDR3 spells CASSLSTYNEQFF. CDR3 nucleotide sequence: TGTGCCAGCAGCTTATCCACCTACAATGAGCAGTTCTTC.

DNA of the CDR3: TGTGCCAGCAGCCCTATACGATGGGGGGGCTCTGGAAACACCATATATTTT. Encoded protein: CASSPIRWGGSGNTIYF. V usage is TRBV13 and J usage is TRBJ1-3; maybe TRBD1 (5 bases). Germline lookup yields CDR1 PRHDT and CDR2 FYEKMQ (reference sequence). Trimming stripped 5 bases from V and 0 bases from J, with 17 bases between. The CDR3 contains 17 residues. Variable domain in full (rest from reference TRBV13 and TRBJ1-3): AAGVIQSPRHLIKEKRETATLKCYPIPRHDTVYWYQQGPGQDPQFLISFYEKMQSDKGSIPDRFSAQQFSDYHSELNMSSLELGDSALYFCASSPIRWGGSGNTIYFGEGSWLTVV.

The V gene is TRBV4-3, the J gene TRBJ2-3; D is unclear. The V gene lost 4 bases and the J gene lost 0 bases, with 14 bases spanning the gap. The CDR3 has 16 residues. CDR1 LGHNA and CDR2 YSLEER come from the germline V gene. CDR3 bases: TGCGCCAGCAGCCTCCGACTTGGCCAGAGCACAGATACGCAGTATTTT. It is translated as CASSLRLGQSTDTQYF.

Here the CDR3 reads CATSKTAGTGGTEAFF. CDR3 nucleotide sequence: TGTGCCACCAGCAAAACAGCAGGGACAGGGGGCACTGAAGCTTTCTTT. The chain combines TRBV15 with TRBJ1-1, with 11 bases that match TRBD1. Germline values: CDR1 LNHNV, CDR2 YYDKDF (reference sequence). The CDR3 contains 16 residues. V was pared by 4 bases and J by 4 bases, with 8 bases of the junction left unmatched.

This clone appeared a few times. CDR3 nucleotide sequence: TGTGCCTGGAGTGGAACCGGGACAGGCGACGAGCAGTACTTC. Translating it yields CAWSGTGTGDEQYF. The rearrangement links TRBV30 to TRBJ2-7, with 8 positions matching TRBD1. CDR3 length: 14 amino acids. Germline assignment: CDR1 GTSNPN and CDR2 SVGIG (reference sequence). V shed 1 base, J shed 5 bases, and the junction held 7 bases outside the gene matches.

The V call is TRBV6-6, the J call TRBJ2-5; the match to TRBD2 covers 11 bases. Trimming cost V 10 bases and J 6 bases; bases outside gene matches: 7. Germline-derived CDR1 and CDR2 are MNHNY and SVGAGI (reference sequence). This CDR3 is 13 amino acids long. DNA for the CDR3: TGTGCCACTACGGGACTAGCGGAGAAGACCCAGTACTTC. This gives the protein CATTGLAEKTQYF.

This chain connects TRBV5-6 to TRBJ2-3; 9 bases are shared with TRBD2. Germline V CDR1 and CDR2: SGHDT, YYEEEE. With 6 bases clipped from V and 6 bases from J, the junction kept 11 bases outside the gene matches. This CDR3 spans 15 amino acids. In DNA, the CDR3 is TGTGCCAGCACCTCCGGGACTAGCAGGGGGGATACGCAGTATTTT. Amino acid sequence: CASTSGTSRGDTQYF.

The chain has TRBV29-1 and TRBJ2-3; possible D gene TRBD1, 6 bases. This CDR3 is built from 18 residues. V was cut by 0 bases and J by 1 base, with 20 bases left in between. Germline V gives CDR1 SQVTM, CDR2 ANQGSEA. The DNA for the CDR3 is TGCAGCGTTGAAGATCGGTCGTCGACAGGCGTCGGCACAGATACGCAGTATTTT. This codes for CSVEDRSSTGVGTDTQYF.

The rearrangement links TRBV28 to TRBJ1-2; no clear D gene. This CDR3 comprises 12 residues. The germline gives CDR1 MDHEN, CDR2 SYDVKM. The V gene lost 2 bases and the J gene lost 5 bases, with 6 bases spanning the gap. Here the CDR3 reads CASSLQWYGYTF. The CDR3 coding sequence is TGTGCCAGCAGTTTACAGTGGTATGGCTACACCTTC.

The CDR3 region is CASSPVDEQYF. CDR3 sequence (DNA): TGTGCCAGCAGTCCTGTCGACGAGCAGTACTTC. The V gene is TRBV6-1, the J gene TRBJ2-7, with D unresolved. CDR1 is MNHNS, CDR2 SASEGT, per germline. Trimming left V 5 bases short and J 5 bases short, with 7 bases between. The length of the CDR3 is 11 residues.

This sequence joins TRBV6-5 and TRBJ2-1; 9 positions agree with TRBD2. The trim removed 6 bases at V and 5 bases at J, leaving 8 bases unmatched. Germline CDR1 is MNHEY and CDR2 is SVGAGI. This CDR3 spans 15 amino acids. The chain's CDR3 is CASSPQAGGHNEQFF. The CDR3, as DNA: TGTGCCAGCAGCCCTCAAGCGGGGGGACACAATGAGCAGTTCTTC.

The rearrangement links TRBV7-8 to TRBJ2-7; 8 bases are shared with TRBD1. Germline V gives CDR1 SGHVS, CDR2 FQNEAQ. This CDR3 spans 13 amino acids. J was trimmed by 2 bases and V by 10 bases; bases with no gene match: 7. As DNA, the CDR3 is TGTGCCACCGGCGGACAGGGAGCCTACGAGCAGTACTTC. Amino acid sequence: CATGGQGAYEQYF.

This clone occurred once. This chain links TRBV5-1 with TRBJ2-3; 14 bases are shared with TRBD2. The CDR3 runs to 16 residues. CDR1 is SGHRS and CDR2 is YFSETQ in the germline V gene. V gave up 3 bases and J gave up 1 base; unmatched junction bases: 1. CDR3 residues: CASSSGLAGGTDTQYF. The CDR3, as DNA: TGCGCCAGCAGCTCGGGACTAGCGGGAGGCACAGATACGCAGTATTTT.

This chain uses TRBV27 with TRBJ1-1, with unresolved D. V lost 0 bases and J lost 1, with 6 bases in between. CDR3 size: 14 residues. CDR1 and CDR2 (germline): MNHEY, SMNVEV (reference sequence). The CDR3 nucleotides are TGTGCCAGCAGTTTATCGACTCCGAACACTGAAGCTTTCTTT. Translation: CASSLSTPNTEAFF.

J is TRBJ2-7 and V is TRBV5-6; 11 positions match TRBD2. CDR3 size: 15 residues. CDR1 is SGHDT, CDR2 YYEEEE, per germline. V lost 0 bases and J lost 3; bases outside the gene matches: 2. CDR3 in amino acids: CASSLGLAGIYEQYF. CDR3 sequence (DNA): TGTGCCAGCAGCTTGGGACTAGCGGGAATCTACGAGCAGTACTTC.